This T cell receptor beta chain was found in a study of blood T cells in healthy people across ages. PCR was performed a second time for about 7 to 11 cycles using a sample-barcoded 5' primer and a J-beta primer mix. Sequencing recovered at least 3 million CDR3-containing paired-end reads from each sample. MiXCR, applied by TCRdb to the 5' RACE reads, yields one record per CDR3 protein. The data contain around 800,000 distinct CDR3 sequences, less than 70% of them singletons. V was shortened by 9 bases and J by 2 bases, with 8 bases between the two germline ends. The CDR3 is 11 amino acids. Germline-derived CDR1 and CDR2 are ENHRY and SYGVKD. In regard to this clonotype: The antigen is undetermined.

Study-wide results and caveats: CMV status of donors was unknown, possibly confounding expanded clonotype changes. With naive T cell percentage, TCR beta diversity showed a strong correlation. With age, beta diversity per million T cells declined roughly linearly, significantly by approximately 40.

The source of this sequence is a man at least 80 years old in good health. Material: blood. V gene TRBV10-3 combines with J gene TRBJ2-7; D ambiguous. CDR3 loop: CAIGGTYEQYF. In DNA, the CDR3 is TGTGCCATTGGCGGCACCTACGAGCAGTACTTC.